This TCR beta chain was retrieved from a study of blood T cell repertoires in COVID-19. Across the study: Donors in the United States, Italy and Spain gave samples during acute or convalescent COVID-19. Sample material is recorded as cDNA or gDNA derived from T cells, B-cell-depleted T cells, or PBMCs.

Trimming took 3 bases from V and 4 from J, leaving 10 bases between them. The germline V gene encodes CDR1 SNHLY and CDR2 FYNNEI. CDR3 length: 14 amino acids. In the authors' workflow: Nucleated cell counts were estimated from reference gene primer amplification. The repertoire was sequenced with immunoSEQ multiplex PCR; TCRdb's copy has only in-frame clones and lacks some. For V, J and clone size, that table is used; D and trimming come from the DNA. The sample yields tens of thousands of clones, 85% to 90% seen once. This receptor was taken from a man aged 70 or older with active or convalescent COVID-19. The gene calls are TRBV2 and TRBJ2-1, with D perhaps TRBD1 (6 bases). Sequenced material: peripheral blood. DNA of the CDR3: TGTGCCAGCAGTGATGACAGGAGATACAATGAGCAGTTCTTC. Translation gives CASSDDRRYNEQFF.